This T cell receptor beta chain was sequenced during a study of T cells in Graves' hyperthyroidism and ophthalmopathy. Study-wide background: Prior to any treatment, at the point of initial diagnosis, peripheral blood was collected.

This clonotype was picked up many times. V shed 1 base and J shed 6 bases, with 12 bases lying between them. Germline lookup yields CDR1 LGHDT and CDR2 YNNKEL (reference sequence). This CDR3 has 14 amino acids. Researchers amplified the TCR beta CDR3 regions from RNA transcripts. TCR CDR3 regions were first amplified by RT-PCR with HTBI primers. TCRdb passed the multiplex PCR reads through MiXCR, listing each CDR3 protein once. The repertoire consists of around 580,000 distinct CDR3 sequences, with around 17% occurring once and the leading ten covering approximately 20%. This TCR derives from a woman between 18 and 29 years old with Graves' hyperthyroidism. The sample comprised blood. The V gene is TRBV3-1, the J gene TRBJ1-1; D possibly corresponds to TRBD1 (5 bases). CDR3 residues: CASSQVLGRAEAFF. The DNA for the CDR3 is TGTGCCAGCAGCCAAGTACTGGGACGGGCTGAAGCTTTCTTT. Full variable domain (outside the CDR3, taken from reference TRBV3-1 and TRBJ1-1): DTAVSQTPKYLVTQMGNDKSIKCEQNLGHDTMYWYKQDSKKFLKIMFSYNNKELIINETVPNRFSPKSPDKAHLNLHINSLELGDSAVYFCASSQVLGRAEAFFGQGTRLTVV.